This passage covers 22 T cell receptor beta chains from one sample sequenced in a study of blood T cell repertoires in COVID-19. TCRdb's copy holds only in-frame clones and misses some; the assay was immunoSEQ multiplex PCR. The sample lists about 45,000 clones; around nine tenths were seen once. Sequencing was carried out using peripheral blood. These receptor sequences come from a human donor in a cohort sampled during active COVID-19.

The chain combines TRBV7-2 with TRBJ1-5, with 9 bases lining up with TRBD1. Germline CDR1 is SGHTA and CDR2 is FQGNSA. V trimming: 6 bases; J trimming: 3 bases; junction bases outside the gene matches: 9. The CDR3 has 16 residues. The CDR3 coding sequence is TGTGCCAGCAGTCCAACCGGGACAGGGAACAATCAGCCCCAGCATTTT. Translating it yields CASSPTGTGNNQPQHF.

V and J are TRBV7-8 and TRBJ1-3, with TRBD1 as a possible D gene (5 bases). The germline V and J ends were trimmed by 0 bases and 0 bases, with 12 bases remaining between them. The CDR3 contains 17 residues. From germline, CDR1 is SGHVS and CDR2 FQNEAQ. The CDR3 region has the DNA TGTGCCAGCAGCTTAGCCGTAGGGGACTACTCTGGAAACACCATATATTTT. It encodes CASSLAVGDYSGNTIYF.

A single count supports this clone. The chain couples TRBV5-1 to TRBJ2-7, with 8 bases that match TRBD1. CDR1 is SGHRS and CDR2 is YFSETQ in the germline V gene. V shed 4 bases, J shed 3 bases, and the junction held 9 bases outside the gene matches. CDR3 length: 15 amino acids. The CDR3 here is CASSPTGESYYEQYF. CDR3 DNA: TGCGCCAGCAGCCCGACAGGGGAGAGCTACTACGAGCAGTACTTC. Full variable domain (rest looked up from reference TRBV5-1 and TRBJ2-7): KAGVTQTPRYLIKTRGQQVTLSCSPISGHRSVSWYQQTPGQGLQFLFEYFSETQRNKGNFPGRFSGRQFSNSRSEMNVSTLELGDSALYLCASSPTGESYYEQYFGPGTRLTVT.

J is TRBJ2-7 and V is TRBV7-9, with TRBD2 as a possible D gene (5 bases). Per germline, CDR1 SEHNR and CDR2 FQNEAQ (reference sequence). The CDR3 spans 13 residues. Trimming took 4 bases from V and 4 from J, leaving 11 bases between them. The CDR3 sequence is CASSSDGVYEQYF. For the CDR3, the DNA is TGTGCCAGCAGCTCGGACGGGGTGTACGAGCAGTACTTC. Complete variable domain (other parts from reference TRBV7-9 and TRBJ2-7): DTGVSQNPRHKITKRGQNVTFRCDPISEHNRLYWYRQTLGQGPEFLTYFQNEAQLEKSRLLSDRFSAERPKGSFSTLEIQRTEQGDSAMYLCASSSDGVYEQYFGPGTRLTVT.

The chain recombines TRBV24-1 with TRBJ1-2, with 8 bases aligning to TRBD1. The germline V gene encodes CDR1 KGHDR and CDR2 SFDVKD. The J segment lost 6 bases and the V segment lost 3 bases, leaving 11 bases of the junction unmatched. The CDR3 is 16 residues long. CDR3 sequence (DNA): TGTGCCACCAGTGATAATCCGGGACAGGATTCAAATGGCTACACCTTC. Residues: CATSDNPGQDSNGYTF.

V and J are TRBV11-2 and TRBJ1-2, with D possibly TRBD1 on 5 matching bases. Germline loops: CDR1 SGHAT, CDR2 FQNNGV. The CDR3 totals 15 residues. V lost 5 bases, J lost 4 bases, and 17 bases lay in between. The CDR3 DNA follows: TGTGCCAGCAGCCAGGGTAATTGGCAGGGCTATGGCTACACCTTC. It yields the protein CASSQGNWQGYGYTF.

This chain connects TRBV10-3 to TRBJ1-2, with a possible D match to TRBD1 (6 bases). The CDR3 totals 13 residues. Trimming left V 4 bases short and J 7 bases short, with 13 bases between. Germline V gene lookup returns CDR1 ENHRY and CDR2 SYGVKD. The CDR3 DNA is TGTGCCATCAGTGGCGGACAGATCGGTGGCTACACCTTC. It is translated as CAISGGQIGGYTF.

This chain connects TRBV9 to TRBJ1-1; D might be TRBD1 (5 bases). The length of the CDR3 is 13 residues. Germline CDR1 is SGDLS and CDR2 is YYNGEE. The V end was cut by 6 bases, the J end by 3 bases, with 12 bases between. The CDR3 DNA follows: TGTGCCAGCAAGCGACAGACCGACACTGAAGCTTTCTTT. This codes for CASKRQTDTEAFF. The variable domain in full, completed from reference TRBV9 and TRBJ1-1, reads DSGVTQTPKHLITATGQRVTLRCSPRSGDLSVYWYQQSLDQGLQFLIQYYNGEERAKGNILERFSAQQFPDLHSELNLSSLELGDSALYFCASKRQTDTEAFFGQGTRLTVV.

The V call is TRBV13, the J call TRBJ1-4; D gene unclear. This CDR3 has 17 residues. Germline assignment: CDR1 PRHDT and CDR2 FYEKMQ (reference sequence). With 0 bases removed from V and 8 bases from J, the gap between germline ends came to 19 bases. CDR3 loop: CASSLGTGMAAREKLFF. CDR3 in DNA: TGTGCCAGCAGCTTAGGAACCGGGATGGCAGCCAGGGAAAAACTGTTTTTT.

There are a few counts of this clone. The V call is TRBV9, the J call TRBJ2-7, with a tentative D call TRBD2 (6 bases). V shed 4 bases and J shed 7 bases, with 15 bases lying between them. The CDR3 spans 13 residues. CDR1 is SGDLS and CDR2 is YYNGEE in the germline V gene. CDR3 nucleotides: TGTGCCAGCAGCCTCGGGGGTCTAGGGGAGCAGTACTTC. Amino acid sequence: CASSLGGLGEQYF.

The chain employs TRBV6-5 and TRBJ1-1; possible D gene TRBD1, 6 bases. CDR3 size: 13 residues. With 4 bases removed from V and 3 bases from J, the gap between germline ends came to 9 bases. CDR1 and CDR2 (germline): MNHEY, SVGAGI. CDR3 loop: CASSFYRDTEAFF. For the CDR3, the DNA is TGTGCCAGCAGTTTTTACAGGGACACTGAAGCTTTCTTT.

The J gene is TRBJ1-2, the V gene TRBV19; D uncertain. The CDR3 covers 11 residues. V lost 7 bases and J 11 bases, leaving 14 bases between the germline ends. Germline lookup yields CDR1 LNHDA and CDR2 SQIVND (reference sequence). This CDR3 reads CASMTGYQYTF. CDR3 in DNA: TGTGCCAGTATGACGGGGTATCAGTACACCTTC.

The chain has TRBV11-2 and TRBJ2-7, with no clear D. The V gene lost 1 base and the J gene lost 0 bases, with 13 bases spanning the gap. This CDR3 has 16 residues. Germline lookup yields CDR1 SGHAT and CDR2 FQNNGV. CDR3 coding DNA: TGTGCCAGCAGCTTAGGATCGTACGGAGACTCCTACGAGCAGTACTTC. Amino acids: CASSLGSYGDSYEQYF.

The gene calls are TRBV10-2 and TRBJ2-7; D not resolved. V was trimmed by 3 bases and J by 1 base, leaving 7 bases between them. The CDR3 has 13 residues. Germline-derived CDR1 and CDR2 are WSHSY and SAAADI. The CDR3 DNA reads TGCGCCAGCAGTGATGGCAGGTCCTACGAGCAGTACTTC. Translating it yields CASSDGRSYEQYF.

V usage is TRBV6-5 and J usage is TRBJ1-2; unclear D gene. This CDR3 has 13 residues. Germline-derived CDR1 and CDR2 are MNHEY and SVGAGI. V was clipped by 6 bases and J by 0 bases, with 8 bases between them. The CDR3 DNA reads TGTGCCAGCAGGTGGGCCCCTAACTATGGCTACACCTTC. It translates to CASRWAPNYGYTF.

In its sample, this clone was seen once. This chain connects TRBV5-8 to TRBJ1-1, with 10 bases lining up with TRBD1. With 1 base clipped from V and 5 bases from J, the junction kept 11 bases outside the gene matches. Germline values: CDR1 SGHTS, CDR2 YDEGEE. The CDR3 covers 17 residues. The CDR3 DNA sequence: TGTGCCAGCAGCTTGATCCGGGACAGGGGATTCTATACTGAAGCTTTCTTT. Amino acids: CASSLIRDRGFYTEAFF.

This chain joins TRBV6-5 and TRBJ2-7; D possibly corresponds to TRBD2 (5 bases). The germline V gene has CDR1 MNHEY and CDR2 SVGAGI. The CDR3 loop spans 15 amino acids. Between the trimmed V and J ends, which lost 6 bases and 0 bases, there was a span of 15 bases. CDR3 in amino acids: CASRRDGPLSYEQYF. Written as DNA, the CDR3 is TGTGCCAGCAGGAGGGATGGGCCCCTCTCCTACGAGCAGTACTTC.

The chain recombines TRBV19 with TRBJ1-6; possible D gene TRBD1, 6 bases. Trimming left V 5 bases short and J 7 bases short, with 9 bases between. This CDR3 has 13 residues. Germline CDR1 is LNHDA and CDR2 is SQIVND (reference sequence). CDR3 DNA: TGTGCCAGTAGTCCCGGGACAAATTCACCCCTCCACTTT. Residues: CASSPGTNSPLHF.

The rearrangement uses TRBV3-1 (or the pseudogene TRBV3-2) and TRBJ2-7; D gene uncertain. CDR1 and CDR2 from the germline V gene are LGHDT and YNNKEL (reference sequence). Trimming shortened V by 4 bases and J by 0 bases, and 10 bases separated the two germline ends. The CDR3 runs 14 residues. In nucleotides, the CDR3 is TGTGCCAGCAGCCTTTATGACTGCTCCTACGAGCAGTACTTC. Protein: CASSLYDCSYEQYF.

CDR3 nucleotide sequence: TGTGCCACCAGCGTAAACCCCGGGACAGGGTCCTACGAGCAGTACTTC. Protein: CATSVNPGTGSYEQYF. V gene TRBV15 combines with J gene TRBJ2-7; 9 bases align to TRBD1. CDR1 is LNHNV, CDR2 YYDKDF, per germline (reference sequence). This CDR3 comprises 16 residues. The V segment lost 5 bases and the J segment 1 base; nucleotides outside the gene matches: 9.

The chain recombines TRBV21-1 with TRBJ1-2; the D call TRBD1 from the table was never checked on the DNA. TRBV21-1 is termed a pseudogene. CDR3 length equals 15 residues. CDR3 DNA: TGTGCCAGCAGCCACGGGACAGGGGTCAACTATGGCTACACCTTC. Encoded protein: CASSHGTGVNYGYTF.

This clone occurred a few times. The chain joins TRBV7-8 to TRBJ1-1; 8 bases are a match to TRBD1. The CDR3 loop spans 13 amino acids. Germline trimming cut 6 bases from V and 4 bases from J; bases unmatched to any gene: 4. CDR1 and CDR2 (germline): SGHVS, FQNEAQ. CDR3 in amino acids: CASRQTGGTEAFF. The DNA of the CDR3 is TGTGCCAGCAGGCAAACAGGGGGCACTGAAGCTTTCTTT. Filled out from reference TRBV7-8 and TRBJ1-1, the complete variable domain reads GAGVSQSPRYKVAKRGQDVALRCDPISGHVSLFWYQQALGQGPEFLTYFQNEAQLDKSGLPSDRFFAERPEGSVSTLKIQRTQQEDSAVYLCASRQTGGTEAFFGQGTRLTVV.